The source of this T cell receptor beta chain is a study of T cell repertoires in cytomegalovirus infection. Note on this clonotype: Its cognate antigen is unknown.

General study results and limits: Cumulative public TCR beta family frequency identified CMV carriers with the relevant HLA. CMV-specific TCR beta clonotypes restricted by HLA-C dominated the ex vivo response.

The CDR3 runs to 14 residues. Trimming stripped 2 bases from V and 6 bases from J, with 11 bases between. CDR1 is MNHNS, CDR2 SASEGT, per germline. TCRdb reprocessed the reads via MiXCR and lists one record per CDR3 protein. The sample holds hundreds of thousands of distinct CDR3 sequences, 9.5% seen once. The chain couples TRBV6-1 to TRBJ2-1; no definite D call. The sample was PBMCs. This TCR was sampled from a human donor in good health (CMV status not recorded). Some clones in this sample may be carry-over from other donors' samples. The CDR3 is CASSERPGFNEQFF. The CDR3 coding sequence is TGTGCCAGCAGTGAAAGGCCCGGATTCAATGAGCAGTTCTTC.